This T cell receptor beta chain is drawn from a study of identical twins. The study's findings and limits: The study found excess low generation probability among twin-shared out-of-frame alpha sequences.

CDR1 is MNHNS, CDR2 SASEGT, per germline. The V and J ends lost 7 bases and 5 bases respectively, with 21 bases between them. The CDR3 runs to 15 residues. In TCRdb, the 5' RACE reads were re-called with MiXCR into one record per CDR3 protein. The sample lists under 350,000 distinct CDR3 sequences, nearly 9.5% occurring once. As to this clonotype: The antigen is not known.

The same sample was also used in a study of yellow fever vaccine responses in identical twins. In that study: Each twin's T cell response to the vaccine was reported to look partly convergent and partly personalized.

The chain uses TRBV6-1 and TRBJ2-7, with a possible D match to TRBD1 (8 bases). Sequenced sample: CD8+ T cells sorted from blood. The sequence was collected from a woman aged 18-29 years in good health. This chain's CDR3 is CASTNPDRGGDEQYF. CDR3 nucleotide sequence: TGTGCCAGCACGAACCCAGACAGGGGAGGGGACGAGCAGTACTTC.